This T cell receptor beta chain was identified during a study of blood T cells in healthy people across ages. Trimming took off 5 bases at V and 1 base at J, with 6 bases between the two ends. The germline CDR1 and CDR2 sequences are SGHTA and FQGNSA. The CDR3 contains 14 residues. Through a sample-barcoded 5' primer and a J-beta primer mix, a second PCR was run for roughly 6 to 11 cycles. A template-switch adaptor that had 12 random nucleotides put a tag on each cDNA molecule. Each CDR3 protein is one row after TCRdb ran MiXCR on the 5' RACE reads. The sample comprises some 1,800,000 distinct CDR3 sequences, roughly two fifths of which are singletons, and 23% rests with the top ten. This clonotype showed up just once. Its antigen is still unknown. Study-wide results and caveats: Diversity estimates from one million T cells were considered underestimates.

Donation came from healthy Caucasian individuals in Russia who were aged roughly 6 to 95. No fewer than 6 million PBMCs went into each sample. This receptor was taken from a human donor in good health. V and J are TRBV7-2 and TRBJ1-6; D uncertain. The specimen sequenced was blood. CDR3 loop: CASSEWSYNSPLHF. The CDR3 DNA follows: TGTGCCAGCAGCGAATGGTCCTATAATTCACCCCTCCACTTT.